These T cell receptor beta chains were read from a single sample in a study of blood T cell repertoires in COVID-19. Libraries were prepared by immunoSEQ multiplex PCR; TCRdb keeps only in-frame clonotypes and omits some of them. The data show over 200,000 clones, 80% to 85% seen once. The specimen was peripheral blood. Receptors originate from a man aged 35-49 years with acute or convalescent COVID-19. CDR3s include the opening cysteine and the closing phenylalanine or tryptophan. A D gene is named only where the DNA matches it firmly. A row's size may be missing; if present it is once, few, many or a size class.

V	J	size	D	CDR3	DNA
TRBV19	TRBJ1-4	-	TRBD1	CASSLRLTGVGEKLFF	TGTGCCAGTAGCCTCCGGTTGACAGGGGTAGGTGAAAAACTGTTTTTT
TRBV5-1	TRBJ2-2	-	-	CASRVLNTGELFF	TGCGCCAGCAGAGTACTGAACACCGGGGAGCTGTTTTTT
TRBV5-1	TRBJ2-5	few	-	CASSQQETQYF	TGCGCCAGCAGCCAACAAGAGACCCAGTACTTC
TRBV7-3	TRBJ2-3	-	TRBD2	CASSFLAGASTDTQYF	TGTGCCAGCAGCTTCTTAGCGGGCGCTAGCACAGATACGCAGTATTTT
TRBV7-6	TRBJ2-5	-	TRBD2	CASSLGSTSGNQETQYF	TGTGCCAGCAGCTTAGGCTCGACTAGCGGGAACCAAGAGACCCAGTACTTC
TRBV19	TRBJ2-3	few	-	CASSISRYTDTQYF	TGTGCCAGTAGTATTTCGCGGTACACAGATACGCAGTATTTT
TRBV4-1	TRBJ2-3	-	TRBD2	CASSRSTSGRHTDTQYF	TGCGCCAGCAGCCGCTCGACTAGCGGGCGCCACACAGATACGCAGTATTTT
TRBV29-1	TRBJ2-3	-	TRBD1	CSVRDRGGTDTQYF	TGCAGCGTGAGGGACAGGGGTGGCACAGATACGCAGTATTTT
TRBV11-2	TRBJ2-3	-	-	CASTLGVGGTDTQYF	TGTGCCAGCACCCTAGGCGTCGGCGGCACAGATACGCAGTATTTT
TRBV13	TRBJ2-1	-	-	CASSLAPSSYNEQFF	TGTGCCAGCAGCTTAGCTCCGAGCTCCTACAATGAGCAGTTCTTC
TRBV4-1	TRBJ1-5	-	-	CASSQVQAQGNQPQHF	TGCGCCAGCAGCCAAGTACAGGCGCAAGGCAATCAGCCCCAGCATTTT
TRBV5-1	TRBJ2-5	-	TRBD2	CASSLGLAGRASLTETQYF	TGCGCCAGCAGCTTGGGTCTAGCGGGGCGCGCCTCTCTAACAGAGACCCAGTACTTC
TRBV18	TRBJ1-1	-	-	CASSPTSSGATEAFF	TGTGCCAGCTCACCAACTTCGTCAGGGGCGACTGAAGCTTTCTTT
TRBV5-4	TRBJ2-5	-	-	CASGLERSRETQYF	TGTGCCAGCGGTTTAGAGCGGTCAAGAGAGACCCAGTACTTC
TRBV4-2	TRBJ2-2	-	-	CASSQQMSGGNTGELFF	TGTGCCAGCAGCCAACAGATGTCAGGAGGGAACACCGGGGAGCTGTTTTTT
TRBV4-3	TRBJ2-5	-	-	CASSQGAGETQYF	TGCGCCAGCAGCCAAGGCGCGGGGGAGACCCAGTACTTC
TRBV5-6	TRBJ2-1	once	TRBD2	CASSFTSGSYEQFF	TGTGCCAGCAGCTTCACTAGCGGGAGCTATGAGCAGTTCTTC
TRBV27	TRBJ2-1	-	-	CASSRAGFYNEQFF	TGTGCCAGCAGTCGGGCAGGGTTTTACAATGAGCAGTTCTTC
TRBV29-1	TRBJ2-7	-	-	CSVRTLEGGYEQYF	TGCAGCGTCCGGACATTGGAAGGCGGCTACGAGCAGTACTTC
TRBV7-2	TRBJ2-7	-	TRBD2	CASSLGASGLYEQYF	TGTGCCAGCAGCTTAGGAGCTAGCGGGCTCTACGAGCAGTACTTC
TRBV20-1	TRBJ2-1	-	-	CSAPLSNEQFF	TGCAGTGCTCCCCTAAGCAATGAGCAGTTCTTC
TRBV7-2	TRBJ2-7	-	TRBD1	CASSSPGQATYEQYF	TGTGCCAGCAGCTCCCCGGGACAGGCGACCTACGAGCAGTACTTC
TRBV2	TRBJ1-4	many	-	CASIPLGVLNEKLFF	TGTGCCAGCATCCCGTTGGGCGTTCTTAATGAAAAACTGTTTTTT
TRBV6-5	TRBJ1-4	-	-	CASSQSRNEKLFF	TGTGCCAGCAGTCAAAGCCGTAATGAAAAACTGTTTTTT
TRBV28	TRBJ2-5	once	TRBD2	CASSSILAGGEETQYF	TGTGCCAGCAGTTCCATCCTAGCGGGAGGGGAAGAGACCCAGTACTTC
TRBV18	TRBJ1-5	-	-	CASSPQRGGDQPQHF	TGTGCCAGCTCACCACAGAGGGGGGGAGATCAGCCCCAGCATTTT
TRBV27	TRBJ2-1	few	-	CASGSPLRGGSYNEQFF	TGTGCCAGCGGATCCCCTTTGAGGGGGGGCTCCTACAATGAGCAGTTCTTC
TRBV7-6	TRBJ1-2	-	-	CASSMGPFGGYTF	TGTGCCAGCAGCATGGGCCCCTTTGGTGGCTACACCTTC
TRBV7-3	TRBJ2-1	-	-	CASSLIAQGRSEQFF	TGTGCCAGCAGCTTAATAGCACAGGGGAGGAGTGAGCAGTTCTTC
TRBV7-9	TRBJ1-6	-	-	CASSLGQSNSPLHF	TGTGCCAGCAGCTTAGGACAGTCTAATTCACCCCTCCACTTT
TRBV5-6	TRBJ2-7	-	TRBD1	CASSRLRTGPTYEQYF	TGTGCCAGCAGCCGTCTCCGGACAGGCCCCACCTACGAGCAGTACTTC
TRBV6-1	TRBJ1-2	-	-	CASSEGRPERGYTF	TGTGCCAGCAGTGAGGGGAGGCCAGAGAGGGGCTACACCTTC